Listed here is a single T cell receptor (beta chain). What it binds is unknown. The junction had 14 bases not matched to a gene; V was cut back by 4 bases and J by 5 bases. CDR3 length: 17 residues. The data are from a study of post-analysis software for immune sequencing data. Study overall: In terms of disease course, relapsing-remitting, secondary progressive and progressive-relapsing multiple sclerosis were included.

The library was made from cDNA and included unique molecular identifiers. The authors obtained roughly 0.5 million cDNA molecules from approximately 0.95 to 9.8 million T cells. A single record per CDR3 protein comes from TCRdb applying MiXCR to the PCR reads. The top ten hold 4.5% to 7.5% of the sample, which has fewer than 550,000 distinct CDR3 sequences, roughly 34% seen once. Regarding the study as a whole: TRBV5-6, TRBV5-1 and TRBV20-1 belonged to a set of a handful of TRBV segments that were more frequent in patients than controls. The study found significantly lower normalized Chao1 diversity in multiple sclerosis patients than in controls.

The sequenced sample was blood. The source is a girl aged 2 to 17 with multiple sclerosis. The chain has TRBV12-3 or TRBV12-4 and TRBJ2-7, with 10 bases aligning to TRBD2. This chain's CDR3 is CASSWRTSGPKENEQYF. CDR3 nucleotide sequence: TGTGCCAGCAGTTGGAGGACTAGCGGACCAAAGGAAAACGAGCAGTACTTC.